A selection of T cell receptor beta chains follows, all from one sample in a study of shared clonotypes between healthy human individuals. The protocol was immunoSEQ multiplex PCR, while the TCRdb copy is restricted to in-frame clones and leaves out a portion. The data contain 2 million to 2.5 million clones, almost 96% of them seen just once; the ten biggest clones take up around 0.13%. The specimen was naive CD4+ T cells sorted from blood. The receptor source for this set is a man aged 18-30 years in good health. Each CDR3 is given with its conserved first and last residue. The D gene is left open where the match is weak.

CASSSEMTGSNEKLFF | - | TRBJ1-4 | TRBV5-1
CASSPPTRGREQYF | - | TRBJ2-7 | TRBV28
CASSAHTGGMGDTQYF | TRBD1 | TRBJ2-3 | TRBV18
CASSPGTTSFNTEAFF | - | TRBJ1-1 | TRBV7-9
CASIEGRAQGYTF | - | TRBJ1-2 | TRBV28
CASSPGTLNTGELFF | - | TRBJ2-2 | TRBV28
CASRDLIRDAAKNIQYF | - | TRBJ2-4 | TRBV10-2
CSVTVRGDNQPQHF | - | TRBJ1-5 | TRBV29-1
CARLAGGCNEQFF | TRBD2 | TRBJ2-1 | TRBV5-1
CASSPGQVSTDTQYF | TRBD1 | TRBJ2-3 | TRBV5-1
CASSLLPDPNEQYF | - | TRBJ2-7 | TRBV7-6
CASSPGVQGPDTQYF | - | TRBJ2-3 | TRBV18
CASSRVTGGSSYNEQFF | TRBD1 | TRBJ2-1 | TRBV5-1
CASSYSSFAEQYF | - | TRBJ2-7 | TRBV6-5
CASSPLLLETQYF | - | TRBJ2-5 | TRBV5-6
CASSLVGKRSYEQYF | - | TRBJ2-7 | TRBV5-1
CASSPWGQGTTDTQYF | TRBD1 | TRBJ2-3 | TRBV5-1
CASSQEAGGYNSPLHF | - | TRBJ1-6 | TRBV4-3
CASSPPGAGWDGYTF | - | TRBJ1-2 | TRBV18
CASSAPQGGYGYTF | TRBD1 | TRBJ1-2 | TRBV28
CASSSTTAAYSNQPQHF | - | TRBJ1-5 | TRBV7-2
CACGPYNEQFF | - | TRBJ2-1 | TRBV30
CASSSYGTGGRGYTF | TRBD1 | TRBJ1-2 | TRBV7-9
CASSLDRENYEQYF | TRBD1 | TRBJ2-7 | TRBV10-2